This is a list of T cell receptor beta chains from one sample in a study of T cell changes during pregnancy in multiple sclerosis. Profiling relied on immunoSEQ multiplex PCR, and the TCRdb table lists in-frame clones only, not all of them. Among over 45,000 clones, about 90% were seen once, and the ten largest hold around 1.9%. The sample consisted of peripheral blood, taken in the first trimester of pregnancy. The receptors were gathered from a female donor with multiple sclerosis, enrolled in a pregnancy study. CDR3s include the opening cysteine and the closing phenylalanine or tryptophan. The order of the fields is J gene, D gene, V gene, clone size, CDR3 DNA, CDR3 protein. A D gene is named only where the DNA matches it firmly. Size is stated for part of the rows, as once, few or many counts, or as a class when the clone is expanded.

J: TRBJ2-1
D: -
V: TRBV5-5
size: -
DNA: TGTGCCAGCAGCTTGGATCGGGTGACTTACAATGAGCAGTTCTTC
CDR3: CASSLDRVTYNEQFF

J: TRBJ1-3
D: -
V: TRBV30
size: -
DNA: TGTGCCTGGAGCCAGGGGTGGTTTGGAAACACCATATATTTT
CDR3: CAWSQGWFGNTIYF

J: TRBJ1-5
D: -
V: TRBV30
size: -
DNA: TGTGCCTGGAGTGTTGGGGGACTGGAGAATCAGCCCCAGCATTTT
CDR3: CAWSVGGLENQPQHF

J: TRBJ2-1
D: TRBD1
V: TRBV7-2
size: -
DNA: TGTGCCAGCAGCTTCCCGACAGGGTGGGTGAGAAGACCCAATGAGCAGTTCTTC
CDR3: CASSFPTGWVRRPNEQFF

J: TRBJ2-7
D: -
V: TRBV19
size: few
DNA: TGTGCCAGTAGTGTATCCCCTCTCGTCGGCGAGCAGTACTTC
CDR3: CASSVSPLVGEQYF

J: TRBJ2-1
D: -
V: TRBV5-1
size: -
DNA: TGCGCCAGCCCCACCGGGGGGCGAATTACAAGGAATGAGCAGTTCTTC
CDR3: CASPTGGRITRNEQFF

J: TRBJ1-5
D: TRBD1
V: TRBV28
size: -
DNA: TGTGCCAGCAGACAGGGGGCTGATCAGCCCCAGCATTTT
CDR3: CASRQGADQPQHF

J: TRBJ2-1
D: -
V: TRBV5-1
size: -
DNA: TGCGCCAGCAGCTTGCGGGGTTTGGCTTTTGGTGAGCAGTTCTTC
CDR3: CASSLRGLAFGEQFF

J: TRBJ2-5
D: TRBD2
V: TRBV5-1
size: -
DNA: TGCGCCAGCAGCTTAAGCGGGGGGACCCAAGAGACCCAGTACTTC
CDR3: CASSLSGGTQETQYF

J: TRBJ2-3
D: TRBD2
V: TRBV7-6
size: -
DNA: TGTGCCAGCAGCCCGCGGGCGGGGGAGGGAGATACGCAGTATTTT
CDR3: CASSPRAGEGDTQYF

J: TRBJ1-5
D: -
V: TRBV4-2
size: -
DNA: TGTGCCAGCAGCCCCGTCCAGGGGAGCAATCAGCCCCAGCATTTT
CDR3: CASSPVQGSNQPQHF

J: TRBJ2-2
D: -
V: TRBV7-2
size: -
DNA: TGTGCCAGCAGCTTTGAGGCGCTGAACACCGGGGAGCTGTTTTTT
CDR3: CASSFEALNTGELFF

J: TRBJ2-7
D: TRBD1
V: TRBV6-5
size: -
DNA: TGTGCCAGCGGGGGACAGGTTACCCCCTACGAGCAGTACTTC
CDR3: CASGGQVTPYEQYF

J: TRBJ1-2
D: -
V: TRBV19
size: -
DNA: TGTGCCAGTATTAATAGGGGTGCCAACTATGGCTACACCTTC
CDR3: CASINRGANYGYTF

J: TRBJ2-2
D: -
V: TRBV14
size: -
DNA: TGTGCCAGCAGCCTCGTGACGGGGAACACCGGGGAGCTGTTTTTT
CDR3: CASSLVTGNTGELFF

J: TRBJ2-1
D: -
V: TRBV5-1
size: -
DNA: TGCGCCAGCAAGACAGAGCCCTCCTACAATGAGCAGTTCTTC
CDR3: CASKTEPSYNEQFF

J: TRBJ2-5
D: TRBD1
V: TRBV15
size: medium-sized
DNA: TGTGCCACCAGCAGAGCCGGGACAGGTATACAGGAGACCCAGTACTTC
CDR3: CATSRAGTGIQETQYF

J: TRBJ2-7
D: TRBD1
V: TRBV9
size: -
DNA: TGTGCCAGCAGCCCCCGGGGACAGAGCCACGAGCAGTACTTC
CDR3: CASSPRGQSHEQYF

J: TRBJ1-2
D: -
V: TRBV7-9
size: -
DNA: TGTGCCAGCAGCCCGACAGTCTACTATGGCTACACCTTC
CDR3: CASSPTVYYGYTF

J: TRBJ1-1
D: -
V: TRBV10-1
size: -
DNA: TGCGCCAGCAGTGAGTCGATCGAGGGGAGGCTCACTGAAGCTTTCTTT
CDR3: CASSESIEGRLTEAFF

J: TRBJ2-3
D: -
V: TRBV21-1
size: -
DNA: TGTGCCAGCAGCAAAGAGTTGGTTGGGCTGCAGGGGACAGATACGCAGTATTTT
CDR3: CASSKELVGLQGTDTQYF

J: TRBJ1-1
D: -
V: TRBV30
size: -
DNA: TGTGCCTGGAGTGTACTATACAACACTGAAGCTTTCTTT
CDR3: CAWSVLYNTEAFF

J: TRBJ1-3
D: -
V: TRBV5-6
size: -
DNA: TGTGCCAGCAGCTTTTGGCAGGGCGCTGGAAACACCATATATTTT
CDR3: CASSFWQGAGNTIYF

J: TRBJ1-2
D: TRBD1
V: TRBV27
size: -
DNA: TGTGCCAGCAGTAAGCGACAGGGGGCGGTATCCTATGGCTACACCTTC
CDR3: CASSKRQGAVSYGYTF

J: TRBJ2-2
D: -
V: TRBV6-1
size: -
DNA: TGTGCCAGCGAGAACTTCGGCACCGGGGAGCTGTTTTTT
CDR3: CASENFGTGELFF

J: TRBJ1-3
D: -
V: TRBV28
size: -
DNA: TGTGCCAGCAGCTCACAGGAACTCTGGGGAAACACCATATATTTT
CDR3: CASSSQELWGNTIYF

J: TRBJ2-1
D: -
V: TRBV29-1
size: -
DNA: TGCAGCGCTCGAGGGCAGGTGGATGAGCAGTTCTTC
CDR3: CSARGQVDEQFF

J: TRBJ1-1
D: -
V: TRBV11-2
size: once
DNA: TGTGCCAGCAGCCCACGACAGCTTTACACTGAAGCTTTCTTT
CDR3: CASSPRQLYTEAFF

J: TRBJ1-4
D: TRBD1
V: TRBV7-2
size: -
DNA: TGTGCCAGCAGCAGGGGGCACAATGAAAAACTGTTTTTT
CDR3: CASSRGHNEKLFF

J: TRBJ2-3
D: -
V: TRBV7-2
size: once
DNA: TGTGCCAGCAGCCCGAAGAGGATAGAGTTAACAGATACGCAGTATTTT
CDR3: CASSPKRIELTDTQYF

J: TRBJ2-1
D: -
V: TRBV18
size: -
DNA: TGTGCCAGCTCACCACCAACACACAATGAGCAGTTCTTC
CDR3: CASSPPTHNEQFF

J: TRBJ2-5
D: -
V: TRBV6-1
size: once
DNA: TGTGCCAGCAGTGAACTACGTCAAGAGACCCAGTACTTC
CDR3: CASSELRQETQYF

J: TRBJ1-6
D: TRBD1
V: TRBV30
size: -
DNA: TGTGCCTGGAGGTGGGACAGGCTGGGTTCACCCCTCCACTTT
CDR3: CAWRWDRLGSPLHF

J: TRBJ1-2
D: TRBD1
V: TRBV30
size: -
DNA: TGTGCCTGGAGTGAGGGGGCTGGAGGCTACACCTTC
CDR3: CAWSEGAGGYTF

J: TRBJ1-1
D: TRBD1
V: TRBV7-9
size: -
DNA: TGTGCCAGCAGCCCAACAGGGGTCCCTGACCCGAACACTGAAGCTTTCTTT
CDR3: CASSPTGVPDPNTEAFF

J: TRBJ1-6
D: -
V: TRBV7-6
size: -
DNA: TGTGCCAGCAGCCTAGGGGGGGCCCTCCACTTT
CDR3: CASSLGGALHF

J: TRBJ2-5
D: -
V: TRBV7-6
size: -
DNA: TGTGCCAGCAGCTTAGTGTTCCGGCGCGGGGAGACCCAGTACTTC
CDR3: CASSLVFRRGETQYF

J: TRBJ1-2
D: TRBD1
V: TRBV12-5
size: -
DNA: TGTGCTAGTGGTTTGCCCGAGGGGGACAGGATTAACTATGGCTACACCTTC
CDR3: CASGLPEGDRINYGYTF

J: TRBJ2-3
D: TRBD1
V: TRBV4-1
size: once
DNA: TGCGCCAGCAGCCCCCTTACAGGGGGCATCGATACGCAGTATTTT
CDR3: CASSPLTGGIDTQYF

J: TRBJ2-2
D: -
V: TRBV2
size: -
DNA: TGTGCCAGCAGTGAACAAGGGGGGGGGAACACCGGGGAGCTGTTTTTT
CDR3: CASSEQGGGNTGELFF

J: TRBJ2-5
D: TRBD1
V: TRBV6-5
size: -
DNA: TGTGCCAGCAGTCCGACAGGGATGGAGACCCAGTACTTC
CDR3: CASSPTGMETQYF

J: TRBJ2-2
D: -
V: TRBV5-1
size: -
DNA: TGCGCCAGCAGCTTGACAGGACAGAACACCGGGGAGCTGTTTTTT
CDR3: CASSLTGQNTGELFF

J: TRBJ2-1
D: TRBD1
V: TRBV9
size: -
DNA: TGTGCCAGCAGCGTTTTGGGGACAGAGTACAATGAGCAGTTCTTC
CDR3: CASSVLGTEYNEQFF

J: TRBJ2-3
D: -
V: TRBV5-1
size: -
DNA: TGCGCCAGCAGACAGGATACCGGGACTTTCACAGATACGCAGTATTTT
CDR3: CASRQDTGTFTDTQYF

J: TRBJ2-3
D: TRBD2
V: TRBV4-3
size: few
DNA: TGCGCCAGCAGCCTGGGGACTAGCGGGGGATATACGCAGTATTTT
CDR3: CASSLGTSGGYTQYF

J: TRBJ2-2
D: -
V: TRBV5-1
size: -
DNA: TGCGCCAGCAGCCCTGACAGTAACACCGGGGAGCTGTTTTTT
CDR3: CASSPDSNTGELFF

J: TRBJ1-4
D: TRBD1
V: TRBV9
size: few
DNA: TGTGCCAGCAGCGTCACAGGGGGGGAAAGTGAAAAACTGTTTTTT
CDR3: CASSVTGGESEKLFF

J: TRBJ1-2
D: -
V: TRBV7-8
size: -
DNA: TGTGCCAGCAGCTTTTTGACTCTCCGGGAGGGCTATGGCTACACCTTC
CDR3: CASSFLTLREGYGYTF

J: TRBJ2-7
D: TRBD1
V: TRBV19
size: once
DNA: TGTGCCAGTAGGCAGACCCCCGACAGGGGAGGAGGGTACGAGCAGTACTTC
CDR3: CASRQTPDRGGGYEQYF

J: TRBJ2-1
D: TRBD2
V: TRBV7-2
size: -
DNA: TGTGCCAGCAGCTTAAGGGCGGGGGGGCCGAATGAGCAGTTCTTC
CDR3: CASSLRAGGPNEQFF

J: TRBJ2-1
D: -
V: TRBV6-6
size: -
DNA: TGTGCCAGCAGTTATTATAGTCGGGACAATGAGCAGTTCTTC
CDR3: CASSYYSRDNEQFF

J: TRBJ1-1
D: TRBD1
V: TRBV29-1
size: -
DNA: TGCAGCGTTGAGAGGGGGCGGAACACTGAAGCTTTCTTT
CDR3: CSVERGRNTEAFF

J: TRBJ1-3
D: TRBD1
V: TRBV19
size: -
DNA: TGTGCCAGTAGGCCCTCGGACAGGGGAAACACCATATATTTT
CDR3: CASRPSDRGNTIYF

J: TRBJ2-1
D: TRBD2
V: TRBV10-3
size: few
DNA: TGTGCCACCACTATAGCGGGGGGGGATAATGAGCAGTTCTTC
CDR3: CATTIAGGDNEQFF

J: TRBJ2-3
D: -
V: TRBV4-3
size: -
DNA: TGCGCCAGCAGCCAAGTGTCATTAGGCAGGGGAACAGATACGCAGTATTTT
CDR3: CASSQVSLGRGTDTQYF

J: TRBJ1-4
D: TRBD1
V: TRBV5-5
size: -
DNA: TGTGCCAGCAGCCGCGTCCCGGGACAGGCGGCAACTAATGAAAAACTGTTTTTT
CDR3: CASSRVPGQAATNEKLFF

J: TRBJ1-1
D: -
V: TRBV7-6
size: -
DNA: TGTGCCAGCAGCTTAGCGCTACAAGGGGCTGAAGCTTTCTTT
CDR3: CASSLALQGAEAFF

J: TRBJ2-5
D: TRBD1
V: TRBV5-1
size: -
DNA: TGCGCCAGCAGCTCAAAGGGGGCAGGGGAGACCCAGTACTTC
CDR3: CASSSKGAGETQYF